The 25 T cell receptor beta chains presented below share a single source sample, sequenced in a study of chemoradiotherapy in HPV16-positive cancers (dated by TCRdb to between 2020 and 2023). Library construction relied on the immunoSEQ multiplex PCR assay. Not all clones reach the TCRdb copy of this immuneACCESS table, which keeps in-frame sequences only. Checked studies attribute under half of the gap to unresolved V genes and leave the rest unexplained. The sample table lists 30,000 to 40,000 clones, about 92% of them with a count of one. Jointly, the top ten make up 3.5% to 4% of the sample. The sequencing used blood, collected from a patient who underwent chemoradiotherapy. The receptors were gathered from a human donor with HPV-associated anogenital cancer.

The chain carries TRBV10-2 and TRBJ1-1, with a weak D call TRBD1 (6 bases). This CDR3 has 17 residues. Trimming removed 0 bases at V and 0 bases at J, with 14 bases between. Germline V gene data show CDR1 as WSHSY and CDR2 as SAAADI. The CDR3 is CASSESKGGHMNTEAFF. The CDR3 region has the DNA TGCGCCAGCAGTGAGTCGAAGGGGGGGCATATGAACACTGAAGCTTTCTTT.

The chain joins TRBV7-9 to TRBJ1-5, with D perhaps TRBD1 (5 bases). CDR3 length equals 15 residues. The V end was cut by 1 base, the J end by 4 bases, with 11 bases between. Germline CDR1 reads SEHNR; CDR2 reads FQNEAQ (reference sequence). This chain's CDR3 is CASSLGSGLNQPQHF. The CDR3 DNA reads TGTGCCAGCAGCTTAGGATCGGGACTAAATCAGCCCCAGCATTTT.

V gene TRBV19 combines with J gene TRBJ1-5; TRBD1 might be the D (6 bases). V lost 4 bases, J lost 9 bases, and 13 bases lay in between. Germline CDR1 is LNHDA and CDR2 is SQIVND (reference sequence). The length of the CDR3 is 13 residues. CDR3 protein: CASSTGLTGPQHF. CDR3 DNA: TGTGCCAGTAGTACAGGACTGACAGGGCCCCAGCATTTT.

V and J are TRBV18 and TRBJ1-1; no firm D call. CDR1 is KGHSH and CDR2 is LQKENI in the germline V gene. Trimming left V 3 bases short and J 11 bases short, with 13 bases between. The CDR3 extends over 12 amino acids. The CDR3 DNA reads as TGTGCCAGCTCACCGTCGGCGGGCGACGCTTTCTTT. Its protein product is CASSPSAGDAFF.

V gene TRBV18 combines with J gene TRBJ2-5; D gene unclear. V was cut by 2 bases and J by 1 base, with 5 bases left in between. CDR3 length equals 13 residues. Looked up from germline, CDR1 is KGHSH and CDR2 is LQKENI. Here the CDR3 DNA reads TGTGCCAGCTCACCAAAGCTCCAAGAGACCCAGTACTTC. This codes for CASSPKLQETQYF.

The chain employs TRBV5-4 and TRBJ1-3; maybe TRBD1 (5 bases). V gave up 1 base and J gave up 2 bases, with 10 bases separating them. The CDR3 runs to 15 residues. From germline, CDR1 is SGHNT and CDR2 YYREEE (reference sequence). The CDR3 loop is CASSLLSGPGNTIYF. The CDR3 DNA reads as TGTGCCAGCAGCTTGCTATCAGGGCCTGGAAACACCATATATTTT.

The chain uses TRBV5-1 and TRBJ2-1, with TRBD2 matching 8 bases. V gave up 0 bases and J gave up 0 bases; unmatched junction bases: 2. CDR1 and CDR2 (germline): SGHRS, YFSETQ. This CDR3 is 16 amino acids long. CDR3 loop: CASSLAGGSSYNEQFF. The CDR3, as DNA: TGCGCCAGCAGCTTGGCGGGGGGGAGCTCCTACAATGAGCAGTTCTTC.

The chain has TRBV28 and TRBJ2-7; 8 bases are shared with TRBD1. Germline values: CDR1 MDHEN, CDR2 SYDVKM. The CDR3 runs to 16 residues. Trimming cost V 8 bases and J 5 bases; bases outside gene matches: 17. CDR3 residues: CASQVFPTGGNDEQYF. CDR3 nucleotides: TGTGCCAGCCAAGTTTTCCCCACAGGGGGTAACGACGAGCAGTACTTC.

This clone appeared once. The rearrangement uses TRBV9 and TRBJ2-3; possibly TRBD2 for D (6 bases). V was cut by 4 bases and J by 2 bases, with 17 bases left in between. CDR1 is SGDLS, CDR2 YYNGEE, per germline. The CDR3 consists of 16 residues. CDR3 nucleotide sequence: TGTGCCAGCAGCTTTGGCCGGCGGACTAACACAGATACGCAGTATTTT. Its protein is CASSFGRRTNTDTQYF.

The gene calls are TRBV11-3 and TRBJ1-2; weak D call: TRBD1 (5 bases). Germline CDR1 is SGHNT and CDR2 is YENEEA. Trimming shortened V by 2 bases and J by 4 bases, and 17 bases separated the two germline ends. The length of the CDR3 is 16 residues. The CDR3 DNA reads TGTGCCAGCAGCTTATCAGGGCTGAAGGCAGGCTATGGCTACACCTTC. Its protein is CASSLSGLKAGYGYTF.

This chain connects TRBV10-3 to TRBJ1-2; D remains ambiguous. Germline-derived CDR1 and CDR2 are ENHRY and SYGVKD. V lost 0 bases, J lost 7 bases, and 15 bases lay in between. The CDR3 runs 15 residues. The CDR3 DNA is TGTGCCATCAGTGAGTCTTTTTTGGGAGATTTTGGCTACACCTTC. Translation: CAISESFLGDFGYTF.

This chain links TRBV4-3 with TRBJ2-3; 14 bases map to TRBD2. Trimming cost V 1 base and J 5 bases; bases outside gene matches: 5. Germline CDR1 reads LGHNA; CDR2 reads YSLEER. The CDR3 covers 17 residues. As DNA, the CDR3 is TGCGCCAGCAGCCAAGGACTAGCGGGGGGGCAAAGAGATACGCAGTATTTT. Amino acid sequence: CASSQGLAGGQRDTQYF.

The CDR3 here is CASSQRTDSNQPQHF. The CDR3 DNA sequence: TGCGCCAGCAGTCAACGGACAGATAGCAATCAGCCCCAGCATTTT. V and J are TRBV23-1 and TRBJ1-5; maybe TRBD1 (6 bases). TRBV23-1 is filed as an ORF, its function uncertain. The CDR3 totals 15 residues. Trimming left V 2 bases short and J 0 bases short, with 8 bases between.

V and J are TRBV4-2 and TRBJ1-3, with D uncertain. Germline loops: CDR1 LGHNA, CDR2 YNFKEQ. The V end was cut by 2 bases, the J end by 0 bases, with 20 bases between. The CDR3 runs to 19 residues. This chain's CDR3 is CASSQSRTTYYVSGNTIYF. In DNA form, the CDR3 reads TGTGCCAGCAGCCAATCGCGTACTACGTACTATGTCTCTGGAAACACCATATATTTT.

This clone was counted once. V gene TRBV5-1 combines with J gene TRBJ2-1; no definite D call. The CDR3 consists of 18 residues. CDR1 SGHRS and CDR2 YFSETQ come from the germline V gene. The germline V and J ends were trimmed by 4 bases and 6 bases, with 26 bases remaining between them. As DNA, the CDR3 is TGCGCCAGCAGCGCCAATTGGATAGGGCGCGCCAACATCAATGAGCAGTTCTTC. It specifies CASSANWIGRANINEQFF.

This chain connects TRBV5-6 to TRBJ1-1; D might be TRBD1 (6 bases). Germline values: CDR1 SGHDT, CDR2 YYEEEE. With 2 bases removed from V and 7 bases from J, the gap between germline ends came to 18 bases. There are 15 residues in the CDR3. The CDR3 coding sequence is TGTGCCAGCAGCTTCACCCCCGGGGGCCGACTTGAAGCTTTCTTT. Encoded protein: CASSFTPGGRLEAFF. Based on the CDR3 plus reference TRBV5-6 and TRBJ1-1, the full variable domain is DAGVTQSPTHLIKTRGQQVTLRCSPKSGHDTVSWYQQALGQGPQFIFQYYEEEERQRGNFPDRFSGHQFPNYSSELNVNALLLGDSALYLCASSFTPGGRLEAFFGQGTRLTVV.

J is TRBJ2-5 and V is TRBV9; the D gene is possibly TRBD1 (6 bases). CDR3 size: 13 residues. Germline V gene lookup returns CDR1 SGDLS and CDR2 YYNGEE. Trimming took 2 bases from V and 5 from J, leaving 10 bases between them. The CDR3 DNA reads as TGTGCCAGCAGCGTCAGGGGTTATGAGACCCAGTACTTC. It translates to CASSVRGYETQYF. The variable domain in full, with the rest retrieved from reference TRBV9 and TRBJ2-5, is DSGVTQTPKHLITATGQRVTLRCSPRSGDLSVYWYQQSLDQGLQFLIQYYNGEERAKGNILERFSAQQFPDLHSELNLSSLELGDSALYFCASSVRGYETQYFGPGTRLLVL.

V gene TRBV15 combines with J gene TRBJ2-1, with D perhaps being TRBD1 or TRBD2 (5 bases each). The CDR3 runs to 14 residues. Germline loops: CDR1 LNHNV, CDR2 YYDKDF (reference sequence). V lost 0 bases and J 8 bases, leaving 11 bases between the germline ends. CDR3 in amino acids: CATSRDLRGDEQFF. Here the CDR3 DNA reads TGTGCCACCAGCAGAGATTTGAGGGGTGATGAGCAGTTCTTC.

The chain couples TRBV11-3 to TRBJ2-7; TRBD1 matches at 9 bases. The V and J ends lost 4 bases and 2 bases, in that order; junction bases with no gene match: 9. This CDR3 region has 16 residues. The germline V gene encodes CDR1 SGHNT and CDR2 YENEEA. Here the CDR3 reads CASSSRGQGLPYEQYF. CDR3 in DNA: TGTGCCAGCAGCTCCCGGGGACAGGGTCTACCCTACGAGCAGTACTTC.

The chain links TRBV19 to TRBJ2-4; 8 bases are a match to TRBD2. Germline V gives CDR1 LNHDA, CDR2 SQIVND (reference sequence). V lost 2 bases, J lost 1 base, and 1 base stayed unmatched. The CDR3 is 15 residues long. The CDR3 is CASSIPGGAKNIQYF. The CDR3 DNA is TGTGCCAGTAGTATACCGGGGGGGGCCAAAAACATTCAGTACTTC.

The chain recombines TRBV29-1 with TRBJ1-1, with a possible D match to TRBD1 (5 bases). V was trimmed by 1 base and J by 3 bases, leaving 9 bases between them. Germline loops: CDR1 SQVTM, CDR2 ANQGSEA. This CDR3 contains 13 residues. The chain's CDR3 is CSVEVEGDTEAFF. DNA of the CDR3: TGCAGCGTTGAAGTGGAAGGGGACACTGAAGCTTTCTTT.

V gene TRBV27 combines with J gene TRBJ1-2, with 9 nucleotides matching TRBD1. V trimming: 5 bases; J trimming: 2 bases; junction bases outside the gene matches: 6. In germline, CDR1 is MNHEY, CDR2 SMNVEV (reference sequence). The length of the CDR3 is 15 residues. CDR3 DNA sequence: TGTGCCAGCAGTCCATCCGGGACAGGGAACTATGGCTACACCTTC. Amino acid sequence: CASSPSGTGNYGYTF.

The V and J genes are TRBV5-1 and TRBJ1-2; 9 bases line up with TRBD1. Germline trimming cut 4 bases from V and 2 bases from J; bases unmatched to any gene: 6. The V gene's germline CDR1 is SGHRS and CDR2 YFSETQ. The CDR3 sequence is 15 residues long. The CDR3 here is CASSTTGGLNYGYTF. CDR3 sequence (DNA): TGCGCCAGCAGCACAACAGGGGGCTTGAACTATGGCTACACCTTC.

The chain employs TRBV13 and TRBJ1-1; the match to TRBD1 covers 7 bases. Germline-derived CDR1 and CDR2 are PRHDT and FYEKMQ (reference sequence). The V gene end was trimmed by 1 base and the J gene end by 7 bases; junction bases not matched to a gene: 3. This CDR3 is 13 amino acids long. CDR3 protein: CASSLDRGGEAFF. The CDR3 DNA sequence: TGTGCCAGCAGCTTAGACAGGGGTGGTGAAGCTTTCTTT. Full variable domain (rest looked up from reference TRBV13 and TRBJ1-1): AAGVIQSPRHLIKEKRETATLKCYPIPRHDTVYWYQQGPGQDPQFLISFYEKMQSDKGSIPDRFSAQQFSDYHSELNMSSLELGDSALYFCASSLDRGGEAFFGQGTRLTVV.

The rearrangement joins TRBV6-5 to TRBJ1-1; TRBD1 matches 9 bases. This CDR3 has 14 residues. Germline V gene data show CDR1 as MNHEY and CDR2 as SVGAGI. The V segment lost 6 bases and the J segment 6 bases; nucleotides outside the gene matches: 8. The CDR3 here is CASSYSTGGSEAFF. The CDR3 coding sequence is TGTGCCAGCAGCTATTCCACAGGGGGCTCTGAAGCTTTCTTT.